The TCR beta chain under discussion was sequenced for a study of blood T cell repertoires in COVID-19. Turning to the study itself: Acute and convalescent COVID-19 samples came from the United States, Italy and Spain.

The CDR3 runs 15 residues. CDR1 is MNHEY and CDR2 is SVGAGI in the germline V gene. Trimming removed 8 bases from V and 1 base from J, with 15 bases in between. Under the authors' procedure: Researchers report that nucleated cell counts were estimated from reference gene primer amplification. The data were produced by immunoSEQ multiplex PCR, yet TCRdb's version contains in-frame clones alone and is incomplete. That table is the source of V, J and clone size, and D and trimming were worked out from the DNA. This table has 110,000 or so clones, 75% to 90% appearing once. This receptor was identified in a woman aged 50 to 65 with acute or convalescent COVID-19. The chain combines TRBV6-5 with TRBJ1-5, with D possibly matching TRBD1 (6 bases). The sample comprised peripheral blood. The CDR3 loop is CASVTGTKSNQPQHF. In DNA form, the CDR3 reads TGTGCCAGCGTAACCGGGACAAAGAGCAATCAGCCCCAGCATTTT.